Following are 9 T cell receptor beta chains from one sample sequenced in a study of neurological immune-mediated disorders. Time point indicated: longitudinal time-point 2. TCRdb redid the calling of the 5' RACE reads with MiXCR, one entry per CDR3 protein. The table includes around 49,000 distinct CDR3 sequences, around 12% detected once. Sequenced sample: PBMCs. Source of these receptors: a male donor with HTLV-1-associated myelopathy (HAM/TSP).

This clonotype has ten or more counts. The chain couples TRBV5-1 to TRBJ2-1, with 9 bases matching TRBD1. Germline V gene data show CDR1 as SGHRS and CDR2 as YFSETQ. The CDR3 contains 15 residues. Trimming at V came to 6 bases and at J to 3 bases, leaving 7 bases not matched to a gene. The CDR3 is CASTLQGAVYNEQFF. In DNA form, the CDR3 reads TGCGCCAGCACCCTACAGGGGGCTGTCTACAATGAGCAGTTCTTC. The full variable domain, rest sourced from reference TRBV5-1 and TRBJ2-1, is KAGVTQTPRYLIKTRGQQVTLSCSPISGHRSVSWYQQTPGQGLQFLFEYFSETQRNKGNFPGRFSGRQFSNSRSEMNVSTLELGDSALYLCASTLQGAVYNEQFFGPGTRLTVL.

This clonotype was recorded at least ten times. This chain joins TRBV5-1 and TRBJ1-1; D uncertain. This CDR3 region has 14 residues. V lost 4 bases and J lost 1, with 11 bases in between. Per the germline V gene, CDR1 is SGHRS and CDR2 is YFSETQ. For the CDR3, the DNA is TGCGCCAGCAGCACCGACACACCGAACACTGAAGCTTTCTTT. It encodes CASSTDTPNTEAFF. Variable domain in full (rest from reference TRBV5-1 and TRBJ1-1): KAGVTQTPRYLIKTRGQQVTLSCSPISGHRSVSWYQQTPGQGLQFLFEYFSETQRNKGNFPGRFSGRQFSNSRSEMNVSTLELGDSALYLCASSTDTPNTEAFFGQGTRLTVV.

This clonotype was observed at least ten times. DNA of the CDR3: TGTGCCAGCAGCGAGCGCACAGGGGTAGGGTACGAGCAGTACTTC. Translated, it gives CASSERTGVGYEQYF. The V gene is TRBV7-2, the J gene TRBJ2-7; TRBD1 matches 7 bases. Germline trimming cut 5 bases from V and 4 bases from J; bases unmatched to any gene: 11. CDR3 length: 15 residues. Germline CDR1 SGHTA, CDR2 FQGNSA. The full variable domain, rest sourced from reference TRBV7-2 and TRBJ2-7, is GAGVSQSPSNKVTEKGKDVELRCDPISGHTALYWYRQSLGQGLEFLIYFQGNSAPDKSGLPSDRFSAERTGGSVSTLTIQRTQQEDSAVYLCASSERTGVGYEQYFGPGTRLTVT.

In its sample, this clonotype was seen many times. The CDR3 loop reads CAWRGDTGELFF. The CDR3 bases are TGTGCCTGGAGGGGTGATACCGGGGAGCTGTTTTTT. The rearrangement links TRBV30 to TRBJ2-2; D uncertain. CDR1 and CDR2 from the germline V gene are GTSNPN and SVGIG (reference sequence). The CDR3 is 12 amino acids. The V gene lost 3 bases and the J gene lost 5 bases, with 7 bases spanning the gap.

In this sample, this clonotype turned up many times. This chain links TRBV5-1 with TRBJ1-1, with TRBD1 matching 8 bases. Germline CDR1 reads SGHRS; CDR2 reads YFSETQ. V lost 4 bases and J lost 3; bases outside the gene matches: 2. The CDR3 covers 13 residues. CDR3 in DNA: TGCGCCAGCAGCCCGACAGGGGACACTGAAGCTTTCTTT. Its translation is CASSPTGDTEAFF.

This clonotype was counted ten times or more. The V gene is TRBV29-1, the J gene TRBJ2-2; TRBD2 matches 8 bases. CDR3 length: 13 amino acids. J was trimmed by 7 bases and V by 4 bases; bases with no gene match: 5. Per germline, CDR1 SQVTM and CDR2 ANQGSEA. The CDR3 region has the DNA TGCAGCGTTGTCGGGGGGGGTTTCGGGGAGCTGTTTTTT. The encoded protein is CSVVGGGFGELFF.

This clonotype has ten or more counts. The J gene is TRBJ2-1, the V gene TRBV5-5; TRBD1 matches 8 bases. In germline, CDR1 is SGHKS, CDR2 YYEKEE (reference sequence). V gave up 6 bases and J gave up 0 bases; unmatched junction bases: 8. CDR3 length: 16 amino acids. The CDR3 DNA sequence: TGTGCCAGCACCTCACAGGGGGACGGCTCCTACAATGAGCAGTTCTTC. Residues: CASTSQGDGSYNEQFF.

The sample holds many counts of this clonotype. The chain has TRBV20-1 and TRBJ2-3; D gene ambiguous. The CDR3 covers 14 residues. Between the trimmed V and J ends, which lost 5 bases and 4 bases, there was a span of 16 bases. CDR1 DFQATT and CDR2 SNEGSKA come from the germline V gene (reference sequence). CDR3 nucleotide sequence: TGCAGTGCTTTTGACACGCTCACAGCAGATACGCAGTATTTT. Protein sequence: CSAFDTLTADTQYF.

This clonotype was observed at least ten times. This chain uses TRBV11-3 with TRBJ2-5; D gene uncertain. Trimming took 8 bases from V and 5 from J, leaving 15 bases between them. Germline V gene data show CDR1 as SGHNT and CDR2 as YENEEA. This CDR3 spans 13 amino acids. The CDR3 coding sequence is TGTGCCAGCGGATACGGGCAGGTTGAGACCCAGTACTTC. Amino acids: CASGYGQVETQYF.